This TCR beta chain originates from a study of spatial heterogeneity in lung cancer. From the 5' RACE reads, TCRdb called clonotypes with MiXCR, one entry per CDR3 protein. The sample has about 92,000 distinct CDR3 sequences; less than 15% are singletons. Sample time point: sample taken at primary tumor resection. Tumor, nontumor lung or frozen PBMC supplied whole RNA, sequenced without sorting. This clonotype has at least ten counts. The TCR sequence derives from a male donor with early-stage non-small cell lung cancer. Sequenced material: PBMCs, taken at surgery.

For the CDR3, the DNA is TGTGCCAGCAGTCCATTTCCGGGCTATGGCTACACCTTC. Translation gives CASSPFPGYGYTF. The V call is TRBV28, the J call TRBJ1-2, with no clear D. Trimming took off 5 bases at V and 4 bases at J, with 11 bases between the two ends. This CDR3 comprises 13 residues. In germline, CDR1 is MDHEN, CDR2 SYDVKM.